A single sample gave rise to the 24 T cell receptor beta chains below, sequenced in a study of CD8+CD57+ T cells in acquired aplastic anemia. Genomic DNA acted as the template from which TCR beta VDJ combination and CDR3 sequence profiling were carried out. Via MiXCR, TCRdb re-called the reads, giving one row per CDR3 protein. Found here are 150,000 to 200,000 distinct CDR3 sequences, around 65% of them singletons; the top ten hold under 60%. What was sequenced was sorted CD4+, CD8+, or CD8+CD57+ T cells (not recorded which) from PBMCs. The receptors come from a human donor with severe aplastic anemia or a healthy control (not recorded which).

With regard to this clonotype: An end of the junction differs from the germline gene, which may be a read error. This chain uses TRBV7-8 with TRBJ2-7; no clear D. In germline, CDR1 is SGHVS, CDR2 FQNEAQ. The CDR3 consists of 14 residues. CDR3 sequence reads: CASSQPGRSYEQYF. CDR3 DNA sequence: TGCGCCAGCAGCCAGCCCGGACGGTCCTACGAGCAGTACTTC.

The chain carries TRBV19 and TRBJ1-1, with 7 bases aligning to TRBD1. Unmatched junction bases numbered 7, after V lost 2 bases and J lost 4 bases. The CDR3 length is 15 residues. Germline CDR1 LNHDA, CDR2 SQIVND (reference sequence). CDR3 sequence: CASSIPTGVATEAFF. The CDR3 nucleotides are TGTGCCAGTAGTATACCTACAGGGGTGGCCACTGAAGCTTTCTTT.

Written as DNA, the CDR3 is TGTGCCAGCAGCTTAGATAGACTAGGCGTTCGGGAGTACTACGAGCAGTACTTC. It codes for CASSLDRLGVREYYEQYF. The chain is built from TRBV7-9 and TRBJ2-7; a possible D gene is TRBD2 (6 bases). The CDR3 has 18 amino acids. CDR1 is SEHNR and CDR2 is FQNEAQ in the germline V gene (reference sequence). Trimming stripped 1 base from V and 3 bases from J, with 22 bases between.

This chain links TRBV4-1 with TRBJ2-7; the D is unclear. CDR3 size: 14 residues. Trimming shortened V by 0 bases and J by 3 bases, and 9 bases separated the two germline ends. CDR1 and CDR2 (germline): MGHRA, YSYEKL. CDR3 loop: CASSQEVRLYEQYF. The CDR3 coding sequence is TGCGCCAGCAGCCAAGAGGTCAGGCTCTACGAGCAGTACTTC.

The chain couples TRBV20-1 to TRBJ1-1; tentatively, D is TRBD1 (6 bases). Trimming took 3 bases from V and 5 from J, leaving 19 bases between them. Germline CDR1 DFQATT, CDR2 SNEGSKA (reference sequence). CDR3 length: 15 amino acids. Here the CDR3 DNA reads TGCAGTGCTAGGGCATCCGAACGACAGGCTACTGAAGCTTTCTTT. Protein product: CSARASERQATEAFF.

This clonotype was seen once. The chain uses TRBV7-9 and TRBJ2-5; no clear D. V was trimmed by 5 bases and J by 1 base, leaving 17 bases between them. There are 16 residues in the CDR3. CDR1 is SEHNR and CDR2 is FQNEAQ in the germline V gene (reference sequence). The CDR3 nucleotides are TGTGCCAGCAGCCAAGATGTCCAGCTAGGCCAAGAGACCCAGTACTTC. It yields the protein CASSQDVQLGQETQYF.

The chain carries TRBV4-1 and TRBJ2-7; D remains ambiguous. V lost 0 bases, J lost 0 bases, and 9 bases lay in between. The CDR3 covers 15 residues. From germline, CDR1 is MGHRA and CDR2 YSYEKL. CDR3 DNA sequence: TGCGCCAGCAGCCAAGATCCCAGTTTCTCCTACGAGCAGTACTTC. Its translation is CASSQDPSFSYEQYF.

About this clonotype itself: An end of the junction does not agree with germline; a read error may underlie this. This chain links TRBV19 with TRBJ1-5; D uncertain. This CDR3 has 12 amino acids. Germline V gene data show CDR1 as LNHDA and CDR2 as SQIVND (reference sequence). The CDR3 sequence: CAGSIGRQPQHF. CDR3 sequence (DNA): TGTGCCGGTAGTATAGGTAGGCAGCCCCAGCATTTT.

This clonotype was recorded once. The CDR3 region is CSASQPAGNYGYTF. The DNA for the CDR3 is TGCAGTGCCAGTCAACCCGCAGGGAACTATGGCTACACCTTC. This chain uses TRBV20-1 with TRBJ1-2, with D tentatively TRBD1 (5 bases). The CDR3 totals 14 residues. Trimming shortened V by 6 bases and J by 2 bases, and 16 bases separated the two germline ends. Germline CDR1 is DFQATT and CDR2 is SNEGSKA (reference sequence).

This clonotype appeared many times. The chain carries TRBV6-5 and TRBJ2-1, with D tentatively TRBD1 (5 bases). The CDR3 contains 15 residues. Germline V gene data show CDR1 as MNHEY and CDR2 as SVGAGI. Trimming removed 4 bases at V and 4 bases at J, with 14 bases between. The CDR3 nucleotides are TGTGCCAGCAGTTCCAGGGTCGATCAATACAATGAGCAGTTCTTC. This codes for CASSSRVDQYNEQFF.

The chain combines TRBV5-1 with TRBJ2-1; D gene ambiguous. The germline V gene encodes CDR1 SGHRS and CDR2 YFSETQ. The V end lost 0 bases, the J end lost 6 bases, and 10 bases lay between the germline ends. The CDR3 is 14 residues long. The CDR3 nucleotides read TGCGCCAGCAGCTTGGGGGTGACATCCAATGAGCAGTTCTTC. As protein: CASSLGVTSNEQFF.

The chain has TRBV6-5 and TRBJ2-5, with a weak D call TRBD1 (6 bases). The better agreement between TRBJ2-7 and the DNA end casts doubt on the J call. This CDR3 has 14 residues. Looked up from germline, CDR1 is MNHEY and CDR2 is SVGAGI. The CDR3 region has the DNA TGTGCCAGCAGTGAGGACAGACGCTCCTACGAGCAGTACTTC. Translated: CASSEDRRSYEQYF.

This chain links TRBV19 with TRBJ2-6, with D maybe TRBD2 (7 bases). Looked up from germline, CDR1 is LNHDA and CDR2 is SQIVND (reference sequence). The CDR3 runs 15 residues. The germline V and J ends were trimmed by 7 bases and 2 bases, with 12 bases remaining between them. CDR3 in amino acids: CASNGGQAGANVLTF. As DNA, the CDR3 is TGTGCCAGTAACGGGGGGCAGGCTGGGGCCAACGTCCTGACTTTC.

This clonotype was seen at least ten times. The chain uses TRBV6-4 and TRBJ2-3; 8 bases line up with TRBD2. V lost 3 bases and J lost 1; bases outside the gene matches: 9. The CDR3 length is 17 residues. The germline gives CDR1 MRHNA, CDR2 SNTAGT. The CDR3 coding sequence is TGTGCCAGCAGTGAATCGGCGGGGGGCCCAGGCACAGATACGCAGTATTTT. This sequence encodes CASSESAGGPGTDTQYF.

The CDR3 reads CAITNLEENTEAFF. As DNA, the CDR3 is TGTGCCATCACCAACCTGGAGGAGAACACTGAAGCTTTCTTT. The chain couples TRBV10-3 to TRBJ1-1; no reliable D call. The CDR3 runs to 14 residues. Germline V gene sequence: CDR1 ENHRY, CDR2 SYGVKD. The germline V and J ends were trimmed by 7 bases and 1 base, with 13 bases remaining between them.

This rearrangement joins TRBV16 to TRBJ1-6; D is unclear. The CDR3 sequence is 13 residues long. V was pared by 0 bases and J by 10 bases, with 7 bases between. Per the germline V gene, CDR1 is KGHSY and CDR2 is FQNENV. The CDR3 DNA reads TGTGCCAGCAGCCAATCGATGGGCTCACCCCTCCACTTT. It codes for CASSQSMGSPLHF.

This chain joins TRBV7-9 and TRBJ2-7; a weak D match, TRBD1 (6 bases). V dropped 5 bases and J dropped 3 bases, with 14 bases sitting between them. CDR1 and CDR2 (germline): SEHNR, FQNEAQ (reference sequence). This CDR3 region has 14 residues. The CDR3 DNA is TGTGCCAGCAGCGCCAGGGGAACGTTCTACGAGCAGTACTTC. This gives the protein CASSARGTFYEQYF.

This clonotype was seen many times. V gene TRBV7-8 combines with J gene TRBJ2-1; 7 bases fit TRBD2. After removal of 5 bases from V and 12 bases from J, the junction contained 22 bases not matched to a gene. Looked up from germline, CDR1 is SGHVS and CDR2 is FQNEAQ. The CDR3 covers 17 residues. The CDR3 is CASSLRGPGTILVAQFF. The CDR3 nucleotides are TGTGCCAGCAGCCTAAGAGGGCCAGGGACTATCCTCGTAGCGCAGTTCTTC.

The sample holds one count of this clonotype. The rearrangement joins TRBV20-1 to TRBJ1-1; 8 positions match TRBD1. CDR1 and CDR2 (germline): DFQATT, SNEGSKA (reference sequence). Germline trimming cut 6 bases from V and 6 bases from J; bases unmatched to any gene: 6. The CDR3 is made up of 12 amino acids. The CDR3 region has the DNA TGCAGTGCCAGAAAGACAGGGGCTGAAGCTTTCTTT. This translates into CSARKTGAEAFF.

The V and J genes are TRBV10-3 and TRBJ2-3, with D tentatively TRBD2 (6 bases). The V gene's germline CDR1 is ENHRY and CDR2 SYGVKD. Trimming pared 7 bases from V and 3 bases from J, leaving 17 bases between. The CDR3 is 15 residues long. Here the CDR3 DNA reads TGTGCCATCACCCCGGAACTAGGACTAACAGATACGCAGTATTTT. Translation gives CAITPELGLTDTQYF.

This rearrangement joins TRBV7-8 to TRBJ2-7; D gene ambiguous. Trimming removed 6 bases at V and 0 bases at J, with 9 bases between. Germline CDR1 SGHVS, CDR2 FQNEAQ. The CDR3 is made up of 13 amino acids. The CDR3: CASRLVASYEQYF. DNA for the CDR3: TGTGCCAGCAGACTCGTGGCCTCCTACGAGCAGTACTTC.

Ten or more counts support this clonotype. The chain joins TRBV19 to TRBJ1-4, with D uncertain. The CDR3 totals 13 residues. CDR1 and CDR2 from the germline V gene are LNHDA and SQIVND (reference sequence). V dropped 3 bases and J dropped 8 bases, with 10 bases sitting between them. The CDR3 sequence is CASSIVGAEKLFF. CDR3 coding DNA: TGTGCCAGTAGTATCGTGGGTGCGGAAAAACTGTTTTTT.

The chain joins TRBV7-2 to TRBJ1-6; no clear D. The CDR3 is made up of 17 amino acids. CDR1 is SGHTA and CDR2 is FQGNSA in the germline V gene. Trimming left V 5 bases short and J 0 bases short, with 14 bases between. This chain's CDR3 is CASSRDGRSSYNSPLHF. DNA for the CDR3: TGTGCCAGCAGCCGGGATGGTCGAAGCTCCTATAATTCACCCCTCCACTTT.

Here the CDR3 DNA reads TGTGCCAGCATTCTAGCGGGGGGACAATATCAAGAGACCCAGTACTTC. It translates to CASILAGGQYQETQYF. This sequence joins TRBV12-3 or TRBV12-4 and TRBJ2-5; TRBD2 aligns across 11 bases. J lost 2 bases, V lost 7 bases, and 9 bases had no gene match. The CDR3 totals 16 residues.